These 15 T cell receptor beta chains were all obtained from the same sample, sequenced in a study of blood T cell repertoires in COVID-19. TCRdb's copy holds only in-frame clones and misses some; the assay was immunoSEQ multiplex PCR. The top ten clones hold roughly 25% of a sample with more than 85,000 clones, over 70% of them seen once. The sequenced material came from peripheral blood. The receptors derive from an older man with acute or convalescent COVID-19.

The chain employs TRBV29-1 and TRBJ1-6, with D perhaps matching TRBD1 (5 bases). Germline CDR1 SQVTM, CDR2 ANQGSEA. The CDR3 runs 13 residues. V lost 6 bases to trimming and J lost 8 bases, with 14 bases between them. This CDR3 reads CSVAGTRDSPLHF. For the CDR3, the DNA is TGCAGCGTGGCGGGGACCAGAGATTCACCCCTCCACTTT. Looking up the rest from reference TRBV29-1 and TRBJ1-6 gives the full variable domain: SAVISQKPSRDICQRGTSLTIQCQVDSQVTMMFWYRQQPGQSLTLIATANQGSEATYESGFVIDKFPISRPNLTFSTLTVSNMSPEDSSIYLCSVAGTRDSPLHFGNGTRLTVT.

V and J are TRBV19 and TRBJ2-5, with 7 bases lining up with TRBD1. Germline V gene data show CDR1 as LNHDA and CDR2 as SQIVND (reference sequence). This CDR3 has 15 amino acids. Trimming took 3 bases from V and 4 from J; bases not matched to a gene: 8. The CDR3 bases are TGTGCCAGTAGTATCCCGAGACAGGGAAGAGAGACCCAGTACTTC. Translated, it gives CASSIPRQGRETQYF.

This clone was found a few times. The chain links TRBV6-1 to TRBJ2-7, with D perhaps matching TRBD2 (5 bases). The CDR3 runs 15 residues. V was clipped by 2 bases and J by 2 bases, with 13 bases between them. Germline CDR1 reads MNHNS; CDR2 reads SASEGT. The CDR3 nucleotides are TGTGCCAGCAGTGAACTCGACACGGGAACCTACGAGCAGTACTTC. Translating gives CASSELDTGTYEQYF.

The chain combines TRBV9 with TRBJ2-7, with D perhaps TRBD1 (6 bases). Trimming stripped 0 bases from V and 2 bases from J, with 12 bases between. The germline V gene has CDR1 SGDLS and CDR2 YYNGEE. CDR3 length: 15 residues. The CDR3 bases are TGTGCCAGCAGCGTAGCCCGAGACAGGCCCTACGAGCAGTACTTC. Protein: CASSVARDRPYEQYF.

The rearrangement links TRBV29-1 to TRBJ1-1; perhaps TRBD1 as D (5 bases). Germline-derived CDR1 and CDR2 are SQVTM and ANQGSEA. CDR3 length: 12 amino acids. V lost 8 bases and J 5 bases, leaving 15 bases between the germline ends. The CDR3 loop reads CSSGTHPTEAFF. The CDR3 DNA is TGCAGCTCCGGGACTCACCCTACTGAAGCTTTCTTT.

Of note for this clone: Other DNA sequences within the sample encode an identical CDR3. This chain links TRBV27 with TRBJ1-5, with TRBD1 matching over 7 bases. Germline V gene lookup returns CDR1 MNHEY and CDR2 SMNVEV (reference sequence). This CDR3 comprises 13 residues. V lost 8 bases to trimming and J lost 3 bases; unmatched junction nucleotides: 4. CDR3 sequence reads: CASRTGDNQPQHF. The CDR3 nucleotides are TGTGCCAGCCGGACAGGAGACAATCAGCCCCAGCATTTT.

In DNA form, the CDR3 reads TGTGCCAGCAGTACGGACAGGGCTGGTGGCTACACCTTC. Translation: CASSTDRAGGYTF. The chain joins TRBV27 to TRBJ1-2, with TRBD1 identical over 8 bases. Germline V CDR1 and CDR2: MNHEY, SMNVEV (reference sequence). Trimming removed 5 bases from V and 7 bases from J; junction bases left unmatched: 6. CDR3 length: 13 amino acids.

J is TRBJ1-5 and V is TRBV3-1 (or the pseudogene TRBV3-2), with D possibly TRBD1 on 5 matching bases. Deletions cut 0 bases from V and 2 bases from J, with 8 bases between. The CDR3 runs to 15 residues. Looked up from germline, CDR1 is LGHDT and CDR2 is YNNKEL (reference sequence). The DNA for the CDR3 is TGTGCCAGCAGCCAAGAAGGCAGGGGCAATCAGCCCCAGCATTTT. It codes for CASSQEGRGNQPQHF.

The chain couples TRBV15 to TRBJ2-6; the match to TRBD2 covers 13 bases. The CDR3 is made up of 18 amino acids. Germline CDR1 reads LNHNV; CDR2 reads YYDKDF (reference sequence). The junction had 8 bases not matched to a gene; V was cut back by 8 bases and J by 1 base. The CDR3 protein is CATGAGGLAGSGANVLTF. As DNA, the CDR3 is TGTGCCACCGGCGCAGGGGGACTAGCGGGATCTGGGGCCAACGTCCTGACTTTC. Looking up the rest from reference TRBV15 and TRBJ2-6 gives the full variable domain: DAMVIQNPRYQVTQFGKPVTLSCSQTLNHNVMYWYQQKSSQAPKLLFHYYDKDFNNEADTPDNFQSRRPNTSFCFLDIRSPGLGDTAMYLCATGAGGLAGSGANVLTFGAGSRLTVL.

J is TRBJ1-1 and V is TRBV2; TRBD1 matches at 9 bases. The CDR3 is made up of 15 amino acids. V shed 3 bases and J 6 bases; nucleotides not matched to a gene: 8. Germline CDR1 is SNHLY and CDR2 is FYNNEI. The CDR3 here is CASSDVPGQGAEAFF. The CDR3 DNA reads TGTGCCAGCAGTGACGTCCCGGGACAGGGCGCTGAAGCTTTCTTT.

V is TRBV3-1 (or the pseudogene TRBV3-2) and J is TRBJ2-1; weak D call: TRBD1 (6 bases). Germline lookup yields CDR1 LGHDT and CDR2 YNNKEL (reference sequence). The CDR3 totals 12 residues. Between the trimmed V and J ends, which lost 2 bases and 9 bases, there was a span of 8 bases. CDR3 in DNA: TGTGCCAGCAGCCAAAGGGACACTGAGCAGTTCTTC. Translation: CASSQRDTEQFF.

The chain links TRBV11-3 to TRBJ2-5, with D tentatively TRBD2 (6 bases). The CDR3 is 17 residues long. Per the germline V gene, CDR1 is SGHNT and CDR2 is YENEEA. The V and J ends lost 1 base and 1 base respectively, with 16 bases between them. CDR3 bases: TGTGCCAGCAGCTTAGGTGGGAGGAGTCGGGTCCAAGAGACCCAGTACTTC. Encoded protein: CASSLGGRSRVQETQYF.

This clone was counted a single time. The chain is built from TRBV25-1 and TRBJ2-1; D may be TRBD1 (6 bases). V dropped 6 bases and J dropped 10 bases, with 10 bases sitting between them. The germline V gene has CDR1 MGHDK and CDR2 SYGVNS. CDR3 length: 11 residues. In DNA, the CDR3 is TGTGCCAGCAGCCAAGACAGGGAGCAGTTCTTC. Its protein is CASSQDREQFF.

CDR3 loop: CASSRLSGANQPQHF. The CDR3 DNA is TGTGCCAGCAGCCGGCTTTCCGGAGCGAATCAGCCCCAGCATTTT. The chain carries TRBV7-2 and TRBJ1-5; unclear D gene. Germline V gives CDR1 SGHTA, CDR2 FQGNSA. Trimming pared 5 bases from V and 4 bases from J, leaving 15 bases between. The CDR3 is 15 amino acids.

This clone has a single count. The same CDR3 is also encoded by other DNA sequences in this sample. This chain connects TRBV24-1 to TRBJ2-7; 15 nucleotides line up with TRBD2. The V gene's germline CDR1 is KGHDR and CDR2 SFDVKD. This CDR3 comprises 16 residues. Trimming removed 4 bases from V and 4 bases from J; junction bases left unmatched: 4. In nucleotides, the CDR3 is TGTGCCACCAGTGACCGAGGGACTAGCGGGAGGTACGAGCAGTACTTC. It codes for CATSDRGTSGRYEQYF.